Listed below are T cell receptor beta chains from one sample, sequenced in a study of PD-1 blockade in classical Hodgkin lymphoma. Method: immunoSEQ multiplex PCR; TCRdb's copy keeps in-frame clones and lacks some. The sample includes about 40,000 clones, more than 75% of them seen just once. This specimen was peripheral blood mononuclear cells (PBMCs), taken at baseline. The receptors shown here come from a human donor with classical Hodgkin lymphoma. CDR3s include the opening cysteine and the closing phenylalanine or tryptophan. Each record gives: D gene, V gene, clone size, J gene, CDR3 protein, CDR3 DNA. The D gene is left open where the match is weak. Not all rows give a size; the values are once, few, many and, for expanded clones, a class.

>.|TRBV18|.|TRBJ2-5
CASSPLNQETQYF
TGTGCCAGCTCACCACTCAATCAAGAGACCCAGTACTTC
>TRBD2|TRBV5-6|.|TRBJ2-7
CASSFVTSVAYEQYF
TGTGCCAGCAGCTTTGTAACTAGCGTCGCCTACGAGCAGTACTTC
>TRBD2|TRBV6-6|.|TRBJ2-7
CASSPPLAGGHEQYF
TGTGCCAGCAGCCCCCCCCTAGCGGGGGGGCACGAGCAGTACTTC
>.|TRBV29-1|once|TRBJ2-6
CSVDSGANVLTF
TGCAGCGTTGATTCGGGGGCCAACGTCCTGACTTTC
>.|TRBV29-1|.|TRBJ1-1
CSVDVGRGYTEAFF
TGCAGCGTTGATGTAGGCCGGGGGTACACTGAAGCTTTCTTT
>TRBD1|TRBV2|.|TRBJ2-2
CASSRTGTLFF
TGTGCCAGCAGCAGGACAGGGACGCTGTTTTTT
>.|TRBV6-5|.|TRBJ1-2
CASSYSAGPYGYTF
TGTGCCAGCAGTTACTCGGCAGGGCCCTATGGCTACACCTTC
>.|TRBV6-5|once|TRBJ2-7
CASSYPAVSYEQYF
TGTGCCAGCAGTTACCCGGCAGTCTCCTACGAGCAGTACTTC
>.|TRBV18|.|TRBJ1-1
CASSLVQDAMNTEAFF
TGTGCCAGCTCACTCGTACAGGACGCCATGAACACTGAAGCTTTCTTT
>.|TRBV20-1|.|TRBJ2-7
CSAATWLEQYF
TGCAGTGCCGCGACGTGGCTTGAGCAGTACTTC
>.|TRBV4-1|.|TRBJ2-2
CASSQGLNTGELFF
TGCGCCAGCAGCCAGGGGTTAAACACCGGGGAGCTGTTTTTT
>.|TRBV6-6|once|TRBJ1-2
CASSYEGVNYGYTF
TGTGCCAGCAGTTACGAGGGAGTTAACTATGGCTACACCTTC
>.|TRBV7-2|.|TRBJ2-5
CASSFNPGAETQYF
TGTGCCAGCAGCTTTAATCCAGGTGCAGAGACCCAGTACTTC
>.|TRBV4-3|.|TRBJ2-7
CASSRGVPYEQYF
TGCGCCAGCAGCCGGGGGGTGCCCTACGAGCAGTACTTC
>.|TRBV30|.|TRBJ1-3
CAWSGGGFYGTIYF
TGTGCCTGGAGTGGGGGGGGGTTCTATGGAACCATATATTTT
>.|TRBV6-6|.|TRBJ1-1
CASRHQDGYTEAFF
TGTGCCAGCAGACACCAGGACGGCTACACTGAAGCTTTCTTT
>.|TRBV19|few|TRBJ1-5
CASSIAGTSNQPQHF
TGTGCCAGTAGTATTGCGGGAACCAGCAATCAGCCCCAGCATTTT
>.|TRBV2|.|TRBJ2-4
CASSEGGGRTPLNIQYF
TGTGCCAGCAGTGAAGGCGGGGGCCGAACCCCGCTAAACATTCAGTACTTC